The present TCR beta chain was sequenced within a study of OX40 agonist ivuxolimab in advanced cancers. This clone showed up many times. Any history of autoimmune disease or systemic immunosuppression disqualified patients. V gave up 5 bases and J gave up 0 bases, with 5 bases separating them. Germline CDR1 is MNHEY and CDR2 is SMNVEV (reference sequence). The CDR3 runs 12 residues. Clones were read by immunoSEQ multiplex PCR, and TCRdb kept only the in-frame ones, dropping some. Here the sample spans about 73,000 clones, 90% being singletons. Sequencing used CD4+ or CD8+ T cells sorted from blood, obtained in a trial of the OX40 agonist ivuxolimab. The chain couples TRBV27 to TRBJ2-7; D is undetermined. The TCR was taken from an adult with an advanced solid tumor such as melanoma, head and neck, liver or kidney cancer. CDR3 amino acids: CASSPSSYEQYF. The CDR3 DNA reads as TGTGCCAGCAGTCCCAGCTCCTACGAGCAGTACTTC.